Below are 7 T cell receptor beta chains sequenced from a single sample in a study of blood T cell repertoires in COVID-19. Generated by immunoSEQ multiplex PCR, the TCRdb table keeps only in-frame clones and is missing some. The sample holds under 250,000 clones, around 82% seen once. Material: peripheral blood. These receptors were obtained from a woman between 40 and 55 years old with acute or convalescent COVID-19.

The CDR3, as DNA: TGCGCCAGCAGCTCGGGACAGGTAGACTATGGCTACACCTTC. Translated: CASSSGQVDYGYTF. The chain employs TRBV5-1 and TRBJ1-2, with 8 bases identical to TRBD1. From germline, CDR1 is SGHRS and CDR2 YFSETQ. CDR3 length: 14 amino acids. J lost 3 bases, V lost 3 bases, and 4 bases had no gene match. Full variable domain (missing parts from reference TRBV5-1 and TRBJ1-2): KAGVTQTPRYLIKTRGQQVTLSCSPISGHRSVSWYQQTPGQGLQFLFEYFSETQRNKGNFPGRFSGRQFSNSRSEMNVSTLELGDSALYLCASSSGQVDYGYTFGSGTRLTVV.

The chain employs TRBV7-9 and TRBJ2-1; 7 bases map to TRBD2. Germline CDR1 and CDR2: SEHNR and FQNEAQ (reference sequence). Trimming removed 4 bases from V and 3 bases from J; junction bases left unmatched: 12. The CDR3 is made up of 17 amino acids. As DNA, the CDR3 is TGTGCCAGCAGCTCCGCGGGACTACGGGCCTTCTACAATGAGCAGTTCTTC. Translation gives CASSSAGLRAFYNEQFF.

The V gene is TRBV2, the J gene TRBJ1-2, with D unresolved. Germline assignment: CDR1 SNHLY and CDR2 FYNNEI. V gave up 2 bases and J gave up 7 bases, with 11 bases separating them. The CDR3 has 13 amino acids. The CDR3 sequence: CASSERERVGYTF. The CDR3 region has the DNA TGTGCCAGCAGTGAACGGGAACGGGTTGGCTACACCTTC. Based on the CDR3 plus reference TRBV2 and TRBJ1-2, the full variable domain is EPEVTQTPSHQVTQMGQEVILRCVPISNHLYFYWYRQILGQKVEFLVSFYNNEISEKSEIFDDQFSVERPDGSNFTLKIRSTKLEDSAMYFCASSERERVGYTFGSGTRLTVV.

As DNA, the CDR3 is TGTGCCAGCAGCATCGGACAGGGGGCTTACACCGGGGAGCTGTTTTTT. It yields the protein CASSIGQGAYTGELFF. The V and J genes are TRBV11-2 and TRBJ2-2; TRBD1 aligns across 11 bases. V shed 5 bases, J shed 3 bases, and the junction held 5 bases outside the gene matches. The CDR3 consists of 16 residues. Germline V gives CDR1 SGHAT, CDR2 FQNNGV. Combining the CDR3 with reference TRBV11-2 and TRBJ2-2 gives the whole variable domain EAGVAQSPRYKIIEKRQSVAFWCNPISGHATLYWYQQILGQGPKLLIQFQNNGVVDDSQLPKDRFSAERLKGVDSTLKIQPAKLEDSAVYLCASSIGQGAYTGELFFGEGSRLTVL.

This chain links TRBV6-5 with TRBJ1-1, with D hard to call. The CDR3 has 14 residues. Looked up from germline, CDR1 is MNHEY and CDR2 is SVGAGI. V lost 5 bases to trimming and J lost 6 bases, with 16 bases between them. DNA for the CDR3: TGTGCCAGCAGTCTCTCCATTCCGGGAGCTGAAGCTTTCTTT. It encodes CASSLSIPGAEAFF.

About this clone itself: This sample includes further DNA sequences coding for the same CDR3. V gene TRBV12-3 or TRBV12-4 combines with J gene TRBJ1-1; D not certain. Between the trimmed V and J ends, which lost 3 bases and 1 base, there was a span of 6 bases. The CDR3 runs to 13 residues. CDR3 in DNA: TGTGCCAGCAGTTTCCAGGCGAACACTGAAGCTTTCTTT. It codes for CASSFQANTEAFF.

This clone was counted a few times. This chain joins TRBV2 and TRBJ2-7; weak D call: TRBD2 (7 bases). The V gene's germline CDR1 is SNHLY and CDR2 FYNNEI. V was clipped by 7 bases and J by 2 bases, with 18 bases between them. This CDR3 spans 15 amino acids. For the CDR3, the DNA is TGTGCCAGCAAGATACAGGGAGGGCGAACCTACGAGCAGTACTTC. Translated, it gives CASKIQGGRTYEQYF.